A selection of T cell receptor beta chains follows, all from one sample in a study of T cells in Graves' hyperthyroidism and ophthalmopathy. Each CDR3 protein gets one entry after TCRdb re-called the multiplex PCR reads with MiXCR. This table holds about 260,000 distinct CDR3 sequences, less than 30% found once. Sample: blood. These receptors were collected from a man aged 40-49 years with Graves' hyperthyroidism that later progressed to Graves' ophthalmopathy. Each CDR3 is given with its conserved first and last residue. D genes are given only for firm matches. Only some rows state a clone size, as once, few, many or a class for expanded clones.

d_gene	v_gene	j_gene	abundance	CDR3aa	CDR3nt
TRBD1	TRBV24-1	TRBJ1-1	many	CATSVGQGVGTEAFF	TGTGCCACCAGTGTGGGACAGGGTGTTGGCACTGAAGCTTTCTTT
TRBD2	TRBV27	TRBJ2-7	many	CASSFAGVNEQYF	TGTGCCAGCAGTTTTGCGGGAGTGAACGAGCAGTACTTC
TRBD2	TRBV6-1	TRBJ2-2	NA	CASSLGLLNTGELFF	TGTGCCAGCAGCCTGGGACTACTGAACACCGGGGAGCTGTTTTTT
NA	TRBV5-1	TRBJ2-5	many	CASRDSKTQYF	TGCGCCAGTCGGGACTCAAAGACCCAGTACTTC
NA	TRBV19	TRBJ2-6	many	CASSPANSGANVLTF	TGTGCCAGTAGTCCCGCAAACTCCGGGGCCAACGTCCTGACTTTC
NA	TRBV20-1	TRBJ1-1	NA	CSARDQEGYTEAFF	TGCAGTGCTAGAGATCAAGAGGGCTACACTGAAGCTTTCTTT
NA	TRBV9	TRBJ1-1	many	CASSVYAMNTEAFF	TGTGCCAGCAGCGTATACGCCATGAACACTGAAGCTTTCTTT
NA	TRBV6-1	TRBJ2-7	many	CASSDFNQNSYEQYF	TGTGCCAGCAGTGACTTTAACCAGAACTCCTACGAGCAGTACTTC
NA	TRBV6-5	TRBJ2-2	many	CASSYSTTRSGELFF	TGTGCCAGCAGTTACTCGACCACTCGGTCCGGGGAGCTGTTTTTT
TRBD1	TRBV3-1	TRBJ2-2	few	CASSPRDSPTGELFF	TGTGCCAGCAGCCCTCGGGACAGCCCGACCGGGGAGCTGTTTTTT
TRBD1	TRBV29-1	TRBJ1-2	many	CSVAGGGGYGYTF	TGCAGCGTTGCCGGAGGGGGCGGCTATGGCTACACCTTC
NA	TRBV28	TRBJ1-5	many	CASSPSDGYQHF	TGTGCCAGCAGTCCATCCGACGGCTACCAGCATTTT
NA	TRBV6-1	TRBJ2-4	many	CARRTLSAKNIQYF	TGTGCCAGAAGGACACTTTCAGCCAAAAACATTCAGTACTTC
TRBD1	TRBV27	TRBJ2-7	many	CASSRGLYEQYF	TGTGCCAGCAGCAGGGGGCTGTACGAGCAGTACTTC
NA	TRBV10-3	TRBJ2-2	few	CAISEPVTTTGELFF	TGTGCCATCAGTGAGCCCGTGACCACCACCGGGGAGCTGTTTTTT
TRBD1	TRBV4-2	TRBJ2-7	many	CASSQDGQGATYEQYF	TGTGCCAGCAGCCAAGATGGACAGGGGGCAACCTACGAGCAGTACTTC
NA	TRBV2	TRBJ1-5	many	CASRQGAGNQPQHF	TGTGCCAGCAGGCAAGGGGCAGGCAATCAGCCCCAGCATTTT
NA	TRBV28	TRBJ1-1	many	CASSLLGGSTTTEAFF	TGTGCCAGCAGTTTACTGGGGGGCTCAACAACTACTGAAGCTTTCTTT
TRBD1	TRBV2	TRBJ1-1	NA	CASTGQGSTEAFF	TGTGCCAGCACCGGACAGGGGTCCACTGAAGCTTTCTTT
NA	TRBV6-1	TRBJ1-4	many	CASSVGGPYNEKLFF	TGTGCCAGCAGTGTCGGGGGACCGTATAATGAAAAACTGTTTTTT
NA	TRBV20-1	TRBJ2-7	many	CSACPSTTYEQYF	TGCAGTGCTTGCCCCAGTACGACCTACGAGCAGTACTTC
TRBD1	TRBV6-1	TRBJ1-3	many	CASSKTGHSGNTIYF	TGTGCCAGCAGCAAGACAGGGCACTCTGGAAACACCATATATTTT
NA	TRBV27	TRBJ1-6	many	CASSSLYPSEGGHSPLHF	TGTGCCAGCAGTTCACTCTACCCTTCAGAGGGCGGGCATTCACCCCTCCACTTT
NA	TRBV12-3/TRBV12-4	TRBJ2-2	many	CASSPGPPAGELFF	TGTGCCAGCAGCCCAGGACCCCCTGCCGGGGAGCTGTTTTTT
NA	TRBV27	TRBJ2-7	NA	CASRKLRDYYEQYF	TGTGCCAGCCGAAAATTGCGGGATTACTACGAGCAGTACTTC
NA	TRBV28	TRBJ2-7	many	CASSQTSLGTYEQYF	TGTGCCAGCAGCCAGACTAGTCTCGGAACCTACGAGCAGTACTTC
NA	TRBV12-3/TRBV12-4	TRBJ1-1	many	CASSIHRVNTEAFF	TGTGCCAGCAGCATACACAGGGTGAACACTGAAGCTTTCTTT
NA	TRBV28	TRBJ1-1	many	CASSLWQFGTEAFF	TGTGCCAGCAGTTTATGGCAGTTCGGCACTGAAGCTTTCTTT
NA	TRBV4-1	TRBJ1-3	many	CASSQGEYSGNTIYF	TGCGCCAGCAGCCAAGGGGAGTACTCTGGAAACACCATATATTTT
TRBD2	TRBV20-1	TRBJ2-3	many	CSAPTSGSTDTQYF	TGCAGTGCCCCGACTAGCGGGTCTACAGATACGCAGTATTTT
NA	TRBV7-9	TRBJ1-2	many	CASSLGQNPNYGYTF	TGTGCCAGCAGCTTAGGACAGAACCCTAACTATGGCTACACCTTC
NA	TRBV12-3/TRBV12-4	TRBJ2-7	NA	CASSEAFFDMQYF	TGTGCCAGCAGTGAAGCCTTTTTCGACATGCAGTACTTC
NA	TRBV15	TRBJ2-7	many	CATSRGSETRAHEQYF	TGTGCCACCAGCAGAGGGTCGGAGACCCGGGCCCACGAGCAGTACTTC
NA	TRBV6-2/TRBV6-3	TRBJ2-2	few	CASSYSSDTGELFF	TGTGCCAGCAGTTACTCTAGCGACACCGGGGAGCTGTTTTTT
NA	TRBV6-1	TRBJ1-3	many	CASGMGPSF	TGTGCCAGTGGGATGGGACCAAGTTTT
TRBD1	TRBV24-1	TRBJ2-2	few	CATSDLGQGDTGELFF	TGTGCCACCAGTGATTTGGGACAGGGGGACACCGGGGAGCTGTTTTTT
NA	TRBV4-1	TRBJ1-2	many	CASSQVVGRDYGYTF	TGCGCCAGCAGCCAAGTGGTAGGTAGGGACTATGGCTACACCTTC
NA	TRBV20-1	TRBJ2-7	many	CSVRGPTYEQYF	TGCAGTGTTCGGGGTCCTACCTACGAGCAGTACTTC
NA	TRBV10-2	TRBJ1-1	once	CASRDTEAFF	TGCGCCAGCAGGGATACTGAAGCTTTCTTT
NA	TRBV12-3/TRBV12-4	TRBJ2-5	NA	CASSFYEVQTQYF	TGTGCCAGCAGTTTTTACGAGGTTCAGACCCAGTACTTC
TRBD1	TRBV20-1	TRBJ1-1	NA	CSARLRSFTGENTEAFF	TGCAGTGCTAGACTTCGGTCATTCACAGGGGAGAACACTGAAGCTTTCTTT
TRBD1	TRBV30	TRBJ2-7	many	CAWSAWTGGAYEQYF	TGTGCCTGGAGCGCCTGGACAGGGGGGGCTTACGAGCAGTACTTC
NA	TRBV6-1	TRBJ1-1	NA	CASRAPTMGAAFF	TGTGCCAGCAGGGCGCCAACGATGGGTGCGGCTTTCTTT
NA	TRBV7-8	TRBJ1-2	few	CASSLDGGLYGYTF	TGTGCCAGCAGCTTAGATGGGGGGCTTTATGGCTACACCTTC
NA	TRBV6-5	TRBJ2-5	many	CASMGVIGEETQYF	TGTGCCAGCATGGGGGTGATCGGGGAAGAGACCCAGTACTTC